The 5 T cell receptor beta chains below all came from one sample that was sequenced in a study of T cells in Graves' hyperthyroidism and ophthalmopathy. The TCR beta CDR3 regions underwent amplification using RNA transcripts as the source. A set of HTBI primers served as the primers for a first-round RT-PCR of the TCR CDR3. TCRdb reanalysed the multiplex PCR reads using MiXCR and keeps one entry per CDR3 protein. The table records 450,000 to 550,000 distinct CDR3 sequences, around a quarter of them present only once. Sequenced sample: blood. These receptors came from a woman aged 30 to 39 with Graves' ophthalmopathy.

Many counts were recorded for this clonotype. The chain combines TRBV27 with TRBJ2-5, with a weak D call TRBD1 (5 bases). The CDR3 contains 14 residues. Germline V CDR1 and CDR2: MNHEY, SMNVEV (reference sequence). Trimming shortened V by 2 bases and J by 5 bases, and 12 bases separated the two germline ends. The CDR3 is CASSLVGRVETQYF. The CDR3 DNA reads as TGTGCCAGCAGTTTAGTGGGCAGGGTGGAGACCCAGTACTTC.

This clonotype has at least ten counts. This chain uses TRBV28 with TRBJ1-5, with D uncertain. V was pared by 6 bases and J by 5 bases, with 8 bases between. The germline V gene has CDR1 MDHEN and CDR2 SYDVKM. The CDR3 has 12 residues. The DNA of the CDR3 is TGTGCCAGCAGGGTCGCAGATCAGCCCCAGCATTTT. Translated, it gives CASRVADQPQHF.

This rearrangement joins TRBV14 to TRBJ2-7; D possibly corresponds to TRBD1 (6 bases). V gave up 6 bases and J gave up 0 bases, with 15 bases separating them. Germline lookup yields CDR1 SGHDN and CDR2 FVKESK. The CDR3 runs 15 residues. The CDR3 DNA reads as TGTGCCAGCAGTGGGAGACAGGCACGCTCCTACGAGCAGTACTTC. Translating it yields CASSGRQARSYEQYF. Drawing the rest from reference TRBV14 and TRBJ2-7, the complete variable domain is EAGVTQFPSHSVIEKGQTVTLRCDPISGHDNLYWYRRVMGKEIKFLLHFVKESKQDESGMPNNRFLAERTGGTYSTLKVQPAELEDSGVYFCASSGRQARSYEQYFGPGTRLTVT.

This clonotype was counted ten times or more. CDR3 nucleotides: TGCAGTGCTCCCAATGAAGCTTTCTTT. Translated: CSAPNEAFF. J is TRBJ1-1 and V is TRBV20-1; D remains unclear. Germline values: CDR1 DFQATT, CDR2 SNEGSKA (reference sequence). Deletions cut 5 bases from V and 7 bases from J, with 5 bases between. This CDR3 has 9 amino acids.

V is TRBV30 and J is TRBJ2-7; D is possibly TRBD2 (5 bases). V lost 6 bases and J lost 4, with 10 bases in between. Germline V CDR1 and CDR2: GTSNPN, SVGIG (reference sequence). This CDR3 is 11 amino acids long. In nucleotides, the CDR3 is TGTGCCTGCGCACGGGGTTACGAGCAGTACTTC. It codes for CACARGYEQYF.